The 3 T cell receptor beta chains reported below all come from one sample, sequenced in a study of OX40 agonist ivuxolimab in advanced cancers. Produced via immunoSEQ multiplex PCR; TCRdb's table is partial and in-frame only. The sample yields some 70,000 clones, about 92% seen once. The sequencing used CD4+ or CD8+ T cells sorted from blood, collected in a trial of the OX40 agonist ivuxolimab. Receptors originate from an adult with an advanced solid tumor such as melanoma, head and neck, liver or kidney cancer.

V gene TRBV7-2 combines with J gene TRBJ1-2; weak D call: TRBD1 (6 bases). Germline V lookup: CDR1 SGHTA, CDR2 FQGNSA. The CDR3 runs 14 residues. V lost 3 bases, J lost 6 bases, and 14 bases lay in between. This chain's CDR3 is CASSLSGARNGYTF. The CDR3 nucleotides read TGTGCCAGCAGCTTGTCGGGGGCCCGGAATGGCTACACCTTC.

The chain links TRBV11-2 to TRBJ2-7, with D perhaps matching TRBD1 (6 bases). This CDR3 is built from 15 residues. Germline-derived CDR1 and CDR2 are SGHAT and FQNNGV. Trimming took off 5 bases at V and 5 bases at J, with 19 bases between the two ends. The CDR3 region is CASSESRGLEHEQYF. CDR3 sequence (DNA): TGTGCCAGCAGCGAGAGCAGGGGTTTGGAGCACGAGCAGTACTTC.

This chain links TRBV6-5 with TRBJ1-1, with TRBD1 matching 10 bases. From germline, CDR1 is MNHEY and CDR2 SVGAGI. The CDR3 loop spans 15 amino acids. With V trimmed by 6 bases and J by 0 bases, 4 bases remained unmatched. The DNA of the CDR3 is TGTGCCAGCAGCGGACAGGGGGGACTGAACACTGAAGCTTTCTTT. It translates to CASSGQGGLNTEAFF.